Below are 10 T cell receptor beta chains sequenced from a single sample in a study of blood T cell repertoires in COVID-19. The repertoire was sequenced with immunoSEQ multiplex PCR; TCRdb's copy has only in-frame clones and lacks some. The data show a few hundred thousand clones, 90% seen once. Specimen: PBMCs or T cells enriched from blood (not recorded which). These receptor sequences come from a man aged 18 to 30 who had recovered from COVID-19.

This clone appeared once. This chain joins TRBV11-2 and TRBJ2-1, with 7 bases aligning to TRBD2. The CDR3 totals 15 residues. Germline V gene data show CDR1 as SGHAT and CDR2 as FQNNGV. V lost 0 bases to trimming and J lost 8 bases; unmatched junction nucleotides: 7. Here the CDR3 reads CASSLEGGSYHEQFF. The CDR3 nucleotides are TGTGCCAGCAGCTTAGAGGGCGGGAGTTACCATGAGCAGTTCTTC.

The chain recombines TRBV7-9 with TRBJ2-2; TRBD1 agrees at 9 bases. The CDR3 has 17 amino acids. Unmatched junction bases numbered 10, after V lost 5 bases and J lost 3 bases. Looked up from germline, CDR1 is SEHNR and CDR2 is FQNEAQ (reference sequence). The DNA of the CDR3 is TGTGCCAGCAGCCGAAAAGCCGGGACAGGGCACACCGGGGAGCTGTTTTTT. Its protein is CASSRKAGTGHTGELFF.

V is TRBV2 and J is TRBJ1-1; D perhaps matches TRBD1 (6 bases). The V end lost 9 bases, the J end lost 0 bases, and 11 bases lay between the germline ends. Germline values: CDR1 SNHLY, CDR2 FYNNEI. The CDR3 runs to 13 residues. The CDR3 here is CASIQGLNTEAFF. CDR3 sequence (DNA): TGTGCCAGTATACAGGGATTGAACACTGAAGCTTTCTTT.

The chain employs TRBV11-2 and TRBJ2-7; 10 bases match TRBD2. The CDR3 length is 15 residues. V trimming: 5 bases; J trimming: 3 bases; junction bases outside the gene matches: 7. Germline values: CDR1 SGHAT, CDR2 FQNNGV. CDR3 amino acids: CASSPHPSGGYEQYF. CDR3 nucleotides: TGTGCCAGCAGCCCGCACCCTAGCGGGGGCTACGAGCAGTACTTC.

The chain couples TRBV27 to TRBJ1-6; no clear D. Germline V CDR1 and CDR2: MNHEY, SMNVEV (reference sequence). V dropped 3 bases and J dropped 0 bases, with 6 bases sitting between them. The CDR3 has 15 amino acids. The CDR3 here is CASSFSRSYNSPLHF. CDR3 bases: TGTGCCAGCAGTTTCTCCCGCTCCTATAATTCACCCCTCCACTTT.

The chain uses TRBV6-2 or TRBV6-3 and TRBJ1-6; D gene uncertain. Trimming cost V 2 bases and J 10 bases, with 12 bases left between them. CDR1 is MNHEY and CDR2 is SVGEGT in the germline V gene. The CDR3 loop spans 14 amino acids. CDR3: CASSYRRWRSPLHF. DNA of the CDR3: TGTGCCAGCAGTTACCGCCGCTGGAGATCACCCCTCCACTTT.

This CDR3 reads CASSLERSGGYTF. The CDR3 region has the DNA TGTGCCAGCAGCTTAGAAAGGAGTGGAGGCTACACCTTC. The rearrangement links TRBV7-2 to TRBJ1-2; D is unresolved. V lost 1 base and J 8 bases, leaving 11 bases between the germline ends. Germline loops: CDR1 SGHTA, CDR2 FQGNSA. The CDR3 covers 13 residues.

CDR3 sequence reads: CASSSPGQPQHF. In nucleotides, the CDR3 is TGTGCCAGCAGTTCTCCCGGTCAGCCCCAGCATTTT. V gene TRBV6-5 combines with J gene TRBJ1-5, with D uncertain. The CDR3 extends over 12 amino acids. Germline V gene lookup returns CDR1 MNHEY and CDR2 SVGAGI. V was trimmed by 4 bases and J by 6 bases, leaving 7 bases between them.

V gene TRBV5-3 combines with J gene TRBJ1-1; D not resolved. TRBV5-3 is an open reading frame, and its role is uncertain. The CDR3 has 15 residues. Trimming took 5 bases from V and 4 from J, leaving 18 bases between them. Written as DNA, the CDR3 is TGTGCCAGAAGGCGTGTTACTCGGGGTGGCACTGAAGCTTTCTTT. Amino acids: CARRRVTRGGTEAFF.

This chain connects TRBV7-9 to TRBJ2-2; 16 bases match TRBD2. From germline, CDR1 is SEHNR and CDR2 FQNEAQ (reference sequence). V trimming: 8 bases; J trimming: 0 bases; junction bases outside the gene matches: 9. This CDR3 has 19 amino acids. Written as DNA, the CDR3 is TGTGCCAGCGACACCGGGACTAGCGGGAGGGCCACGAACACCGGGGAGCTGTTTTTT. Amino acid sequence: CASDTGTSGRATNTGELFF.